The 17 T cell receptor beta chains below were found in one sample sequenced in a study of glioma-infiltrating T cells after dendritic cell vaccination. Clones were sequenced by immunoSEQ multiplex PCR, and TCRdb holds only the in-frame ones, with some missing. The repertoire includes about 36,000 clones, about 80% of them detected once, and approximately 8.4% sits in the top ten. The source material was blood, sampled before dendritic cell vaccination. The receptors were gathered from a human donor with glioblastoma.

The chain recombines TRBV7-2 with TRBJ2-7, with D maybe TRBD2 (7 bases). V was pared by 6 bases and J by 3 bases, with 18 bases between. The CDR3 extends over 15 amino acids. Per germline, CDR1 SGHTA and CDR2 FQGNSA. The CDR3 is CASSFRGGVNYEQYF. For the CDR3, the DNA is TGTGCCAGCAGTTTTAGAGGGGGGGTAAACTACGAGCAGTACTTC.

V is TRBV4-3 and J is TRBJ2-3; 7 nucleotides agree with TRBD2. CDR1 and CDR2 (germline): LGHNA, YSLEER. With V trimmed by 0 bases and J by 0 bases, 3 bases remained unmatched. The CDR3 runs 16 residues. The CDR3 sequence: CASSQEGRGSTDTQYF. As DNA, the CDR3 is TGCGCCAGCAGCCAAGAGGGGCGGGGGAGCACAGATACGCAGTATTTT.

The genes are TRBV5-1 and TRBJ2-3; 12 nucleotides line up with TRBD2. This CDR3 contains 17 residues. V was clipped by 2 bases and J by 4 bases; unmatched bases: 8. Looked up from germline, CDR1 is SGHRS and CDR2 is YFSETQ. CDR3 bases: TGCGCCAGCAGCTTATCGACTAGCGGGGGAGGGGCAGATACGCAGTATTTT. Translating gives CASSLSTSGGGADTQYF. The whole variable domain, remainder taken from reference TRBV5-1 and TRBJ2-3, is KAGVTQTPRYLIKTRGQQVTLSCSPISGHRSVSWYQQTPGQGLQFLFEYFSETQRNKGNFPGRFSGRQFSNSRSEMNVSTLELGDSALYLCASSLSTSGGGADTQYFGPGTRLTVL.

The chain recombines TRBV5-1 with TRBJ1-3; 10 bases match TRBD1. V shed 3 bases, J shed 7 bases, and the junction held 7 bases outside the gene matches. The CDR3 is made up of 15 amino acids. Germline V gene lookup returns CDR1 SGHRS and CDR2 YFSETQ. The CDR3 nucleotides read TGCGCCAGCAGCTCCGACAGGGGGCTGGGTAACACCATATATTTT. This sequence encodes CASSSDRGLGNTIYF. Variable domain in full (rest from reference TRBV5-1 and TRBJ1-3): KAGVTQTPRYLIKTRGQQVTLSCSPISGHRSVSWYQQTPGQGLQFLFEYFSETQRNKGNFPGRFSGRQFSNSRSEMNVSTLELGDSALYLCASSSDRGLGNTIYFGEGSWLTVV.

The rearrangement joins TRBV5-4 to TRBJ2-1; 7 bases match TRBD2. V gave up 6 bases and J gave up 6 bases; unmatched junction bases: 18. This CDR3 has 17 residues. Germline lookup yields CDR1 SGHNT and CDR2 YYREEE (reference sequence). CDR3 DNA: TGTGCCAGCACCACGGGGGGTTACCCCGAAATTAGCAATGAGCAGTTCTTC. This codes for CASTTGGYPEISNEQFF.

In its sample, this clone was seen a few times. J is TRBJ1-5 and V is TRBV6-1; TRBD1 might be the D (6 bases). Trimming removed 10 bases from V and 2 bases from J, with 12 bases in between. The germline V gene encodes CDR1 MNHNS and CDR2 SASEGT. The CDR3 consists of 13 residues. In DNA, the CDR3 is TGTGCCACGGGGGGGGGCCGCAATCAGCCCCAGCATTTT. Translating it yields CATGGGRNQPQHF.

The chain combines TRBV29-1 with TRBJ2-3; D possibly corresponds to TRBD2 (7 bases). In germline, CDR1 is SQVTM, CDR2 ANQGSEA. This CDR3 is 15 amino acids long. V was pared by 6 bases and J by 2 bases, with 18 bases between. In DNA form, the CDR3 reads TGCAGCGTGTGGGGGATGGGGGGGGCCACAGATACGCAGTATTTT. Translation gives CSVWGMGGATDTQYF.

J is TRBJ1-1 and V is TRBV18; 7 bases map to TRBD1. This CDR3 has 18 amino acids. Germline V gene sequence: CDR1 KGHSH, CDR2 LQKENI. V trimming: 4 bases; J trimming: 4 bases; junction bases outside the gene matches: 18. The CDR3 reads CASSLQKLSGQRSTEAFF. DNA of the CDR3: TGTGCCAGCTCACTGCAAAAACTCTCGGGACAGCGTTCCACTGAAGCTTTCTTT.

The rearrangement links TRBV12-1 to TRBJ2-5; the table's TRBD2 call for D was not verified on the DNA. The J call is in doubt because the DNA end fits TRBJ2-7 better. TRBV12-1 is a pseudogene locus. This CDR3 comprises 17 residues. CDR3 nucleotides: TGTGCCAGCAGCTTTGCCCTGACTAGCGGGGCATCCTACGAGCAGTACTTC. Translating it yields CASSFALTSGASYEQYF.

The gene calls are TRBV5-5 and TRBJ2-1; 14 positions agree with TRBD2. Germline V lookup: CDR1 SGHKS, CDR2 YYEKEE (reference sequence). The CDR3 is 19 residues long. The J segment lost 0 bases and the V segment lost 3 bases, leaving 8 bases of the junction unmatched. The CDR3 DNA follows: TGTGCCAGCAGCTATGGACTAGCGGGGGGCACTAGCTCCTACAATGAGCAGTTCTTC. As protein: CASSYGLAGGTSSYNEQFF.

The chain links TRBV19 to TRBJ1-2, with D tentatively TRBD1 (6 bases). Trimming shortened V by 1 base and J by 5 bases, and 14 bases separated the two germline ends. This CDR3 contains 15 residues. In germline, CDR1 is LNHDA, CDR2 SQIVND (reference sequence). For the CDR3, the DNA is TGTGCCAGTAGTATAGGACGACAGGATTTATATGGCTACACCTTC. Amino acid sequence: CASSIGRQDLYGYTF.

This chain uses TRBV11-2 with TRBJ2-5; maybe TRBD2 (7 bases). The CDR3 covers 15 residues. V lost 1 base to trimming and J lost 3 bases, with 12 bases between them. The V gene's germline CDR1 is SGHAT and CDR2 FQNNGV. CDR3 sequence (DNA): TGTGCCAGCAGCTTAGGGGGGGGGCCTGAAGAGACCCAGTACTTC. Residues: CASSLGGGPEETQYF.

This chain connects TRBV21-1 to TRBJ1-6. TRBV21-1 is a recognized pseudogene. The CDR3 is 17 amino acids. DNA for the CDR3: TGTGCCAGCAGCAAAGCGCTTGCCTCGAGTGTAGATTCACCCCTCCACTTT. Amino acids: CASSKALASSVDSPLHF.

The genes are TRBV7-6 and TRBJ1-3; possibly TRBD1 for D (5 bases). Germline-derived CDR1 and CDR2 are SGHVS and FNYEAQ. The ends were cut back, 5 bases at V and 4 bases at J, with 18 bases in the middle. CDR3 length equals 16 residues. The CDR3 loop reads CASSPYSGTAGNTIYF. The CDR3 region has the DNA TGTGCCAGCAGCCCTTACTCCGGGACTGCCGGAAACACCATATATTTT.

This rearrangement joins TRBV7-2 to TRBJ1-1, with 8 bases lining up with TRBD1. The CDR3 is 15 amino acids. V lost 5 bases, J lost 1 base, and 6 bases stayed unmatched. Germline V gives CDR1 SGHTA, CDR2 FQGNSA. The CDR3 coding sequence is TGTGCCAGCAGCCAGCGGACAGGGCGGAACACTGAAGCTTTCTTT. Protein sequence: CASSQRTGRNTEAFF.

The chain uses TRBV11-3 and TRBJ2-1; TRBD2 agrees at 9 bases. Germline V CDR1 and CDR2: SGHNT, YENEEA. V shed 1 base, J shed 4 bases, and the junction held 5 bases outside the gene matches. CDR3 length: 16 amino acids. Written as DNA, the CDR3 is TGTGCCAGCAGCTTAGGCCTAGCGGGGAAATACAATGAGCAGTTCTTC. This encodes CASSLGLAGKYNEQFF.

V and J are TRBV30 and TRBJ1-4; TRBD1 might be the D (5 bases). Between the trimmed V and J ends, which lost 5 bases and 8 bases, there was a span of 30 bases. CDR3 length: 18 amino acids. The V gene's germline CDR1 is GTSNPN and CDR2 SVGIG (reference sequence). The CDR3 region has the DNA TGTGCCTGGCGTCCTCTCGTGGACATCCTCCAGTTGGGGGAAAAACTGTTTTTT. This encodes CAWRPLVDILQLGEKLFF.